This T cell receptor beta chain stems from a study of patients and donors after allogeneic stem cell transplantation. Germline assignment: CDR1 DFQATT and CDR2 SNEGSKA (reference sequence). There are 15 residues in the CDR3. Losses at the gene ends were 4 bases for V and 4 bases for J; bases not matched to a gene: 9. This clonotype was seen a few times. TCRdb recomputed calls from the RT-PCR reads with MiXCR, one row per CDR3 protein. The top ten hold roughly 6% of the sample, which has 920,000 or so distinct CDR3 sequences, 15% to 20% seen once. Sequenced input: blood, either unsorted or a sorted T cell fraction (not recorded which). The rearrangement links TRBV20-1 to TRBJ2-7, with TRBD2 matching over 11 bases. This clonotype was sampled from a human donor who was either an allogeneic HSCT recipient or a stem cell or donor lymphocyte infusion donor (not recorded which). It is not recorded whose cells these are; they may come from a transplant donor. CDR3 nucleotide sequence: TGCAGTGCTATTGATAGCGGGAGGGCCTCTTACGAGCAGTACTTC. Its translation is CSAIDSGRASYEQYF.